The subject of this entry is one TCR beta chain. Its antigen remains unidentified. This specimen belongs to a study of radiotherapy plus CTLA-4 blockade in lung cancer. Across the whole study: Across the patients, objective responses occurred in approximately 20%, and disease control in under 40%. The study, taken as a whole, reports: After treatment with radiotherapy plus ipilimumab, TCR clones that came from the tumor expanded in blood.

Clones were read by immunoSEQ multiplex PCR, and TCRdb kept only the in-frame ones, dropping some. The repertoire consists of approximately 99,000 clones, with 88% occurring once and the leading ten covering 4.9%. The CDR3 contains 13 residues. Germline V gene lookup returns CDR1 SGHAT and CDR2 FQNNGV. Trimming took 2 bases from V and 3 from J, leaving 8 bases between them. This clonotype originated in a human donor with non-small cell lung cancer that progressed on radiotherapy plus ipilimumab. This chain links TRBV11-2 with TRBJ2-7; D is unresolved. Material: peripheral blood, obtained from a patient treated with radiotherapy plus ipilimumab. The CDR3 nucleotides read TGTGCCAGCAGCTTAAAGCCCAACTACGAGCAGTACTTC. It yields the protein CASSLKPNYEQYF.